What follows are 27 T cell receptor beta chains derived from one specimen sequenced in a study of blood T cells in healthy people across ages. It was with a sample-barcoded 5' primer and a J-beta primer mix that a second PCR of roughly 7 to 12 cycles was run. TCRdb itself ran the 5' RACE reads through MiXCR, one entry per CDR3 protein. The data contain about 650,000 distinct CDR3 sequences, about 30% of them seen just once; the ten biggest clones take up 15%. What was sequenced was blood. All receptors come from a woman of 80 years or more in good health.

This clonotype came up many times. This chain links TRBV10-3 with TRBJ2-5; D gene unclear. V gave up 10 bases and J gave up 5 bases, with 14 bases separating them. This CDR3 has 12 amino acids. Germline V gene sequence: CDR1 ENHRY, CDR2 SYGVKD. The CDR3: CATGPLGETQYF. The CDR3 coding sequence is TGTGCCACAGGACCGCTCGGGGAGACCCAGTACTTC.

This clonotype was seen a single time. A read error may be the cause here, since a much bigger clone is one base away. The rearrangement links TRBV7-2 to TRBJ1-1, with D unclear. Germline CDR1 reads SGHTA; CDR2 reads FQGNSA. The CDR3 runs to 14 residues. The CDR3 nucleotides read TGTGCCAGCAGCTTACTCATGGTGAACACTAAAGCTTTCTTT. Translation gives CASSLLMVNTKAFF. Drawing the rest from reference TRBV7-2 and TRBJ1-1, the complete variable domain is GAGVSQSPSNKVTEKGKDVELRCDPISGHTALYWYRQSLGQGLEFLIYFQGNSAPDKSGLPSDRFSAERTGGSVSTLTIQRTQQEDSAVYLCASSLLMVNTKAFFGQGTRLTVV.

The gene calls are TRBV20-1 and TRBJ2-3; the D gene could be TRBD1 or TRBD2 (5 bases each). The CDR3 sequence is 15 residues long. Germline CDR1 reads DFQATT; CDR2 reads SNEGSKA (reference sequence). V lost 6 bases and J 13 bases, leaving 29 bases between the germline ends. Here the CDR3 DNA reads TGCAGTGCGCCAATCCCAGGGAGCAACGCAGACGAGGAGTATTTT. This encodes CSAPIPGSNADEEYF.

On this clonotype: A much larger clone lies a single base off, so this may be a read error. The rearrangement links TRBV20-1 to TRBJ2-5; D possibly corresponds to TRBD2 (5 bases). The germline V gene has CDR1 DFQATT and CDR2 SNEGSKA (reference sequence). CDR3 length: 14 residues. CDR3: CSARDPVREETRYF. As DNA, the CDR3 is TGCAGTGCTAGAGATCCTGTGAGGGAAGAGACCCGGTACTTC.

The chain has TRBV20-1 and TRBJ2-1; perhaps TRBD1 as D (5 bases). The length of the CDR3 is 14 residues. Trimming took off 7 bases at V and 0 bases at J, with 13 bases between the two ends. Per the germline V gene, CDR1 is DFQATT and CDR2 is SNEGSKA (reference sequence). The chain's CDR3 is CSVPTESSYNEQFF. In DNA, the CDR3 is TGCAGTGTTCCGACAGAGAGCTCCTACAATGAGCAGTTCTTC.

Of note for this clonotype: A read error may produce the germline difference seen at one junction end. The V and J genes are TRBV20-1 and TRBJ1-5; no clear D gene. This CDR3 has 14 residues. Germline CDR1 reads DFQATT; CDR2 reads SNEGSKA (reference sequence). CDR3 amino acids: CSASSGSGNQPQQF. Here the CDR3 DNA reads TGCAGTGCTAGCTCGGGTAGTGGAAATCAGCCCCAGCAGTTT.

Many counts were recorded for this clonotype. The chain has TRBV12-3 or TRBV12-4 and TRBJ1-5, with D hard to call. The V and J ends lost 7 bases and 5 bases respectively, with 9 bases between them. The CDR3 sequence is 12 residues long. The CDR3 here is CASTYGYQPQHF. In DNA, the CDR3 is TGTGCCAGCACCTACGGGTATCAGCCCCAGCATTTT.

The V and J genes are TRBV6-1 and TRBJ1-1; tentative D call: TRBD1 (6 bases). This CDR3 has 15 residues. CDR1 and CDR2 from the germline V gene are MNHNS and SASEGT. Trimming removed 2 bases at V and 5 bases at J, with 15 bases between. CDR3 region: CASSESSGGGTEAFF. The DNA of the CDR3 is TGTGCCAGCAGTGAATCGAGTGGGGGCGGGACTGAAGCTTTCTTT.

The CDR3 DNA follows: TGTGCCAGCACCCAAAGTGGCGGGATAGCTCAGCCCCAGCATTTT. This sequence encodes CASTQSGGIAQPQHF. The chain combines TRBV7-8 with TRBJ1-5, with unresolved D. V lost 7 bases and J lost 6, with 19 bases in between. This CDR3 contains 15 residues. The V gene's germline CDR1 is SGHVS and CDR2 FQNEAQ. The complete variable domain, with remaining parts taken from reference TRBV7-8 and TRBJ1-5, reads GAGVSQSPRYKVAKRGQDVALRCDPISGHVSLFWYQQALGQGPEFLTYFQNEAQLDKSGLPSDRFFAERPEGSVSTLKIQRTQQEDSAVYLCASTQSGGIAQPQHFGDGTRLSIL.

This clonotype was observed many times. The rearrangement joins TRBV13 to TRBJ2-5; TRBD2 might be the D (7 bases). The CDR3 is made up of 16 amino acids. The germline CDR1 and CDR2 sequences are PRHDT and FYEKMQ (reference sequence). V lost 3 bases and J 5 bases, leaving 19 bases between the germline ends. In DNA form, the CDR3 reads TGTGCCAGCAGCTTTAGGGGGGGCCCCAAAGAGGAGACCCAGTACTTC. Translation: CASSFRGGPKEETQYF. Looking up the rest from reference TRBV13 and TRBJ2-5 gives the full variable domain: AAGVIQSPRHLIKEKRETATLKCYPIPRHDTVYWYQQGPGQDPQFLISFYEKMQSDKGSIPDRFSAQQFSDYHSELNMSSLELGDSALYFCASSFRGGPKEETQYFGPGTRLLVL.

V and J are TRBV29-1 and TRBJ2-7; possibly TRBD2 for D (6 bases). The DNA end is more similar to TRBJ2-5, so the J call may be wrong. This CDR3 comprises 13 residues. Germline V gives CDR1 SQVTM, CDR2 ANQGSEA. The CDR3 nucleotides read TGCAGCATGAACCCTAGCGCCGCGGAGACCCAGTACTTC. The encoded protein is CSMNPSAAETQYF.

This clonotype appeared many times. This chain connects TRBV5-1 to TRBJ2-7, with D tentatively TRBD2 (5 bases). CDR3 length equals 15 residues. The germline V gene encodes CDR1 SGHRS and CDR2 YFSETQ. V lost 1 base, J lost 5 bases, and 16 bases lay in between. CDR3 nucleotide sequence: TGCGCCAGCAGCTTGAACATTGGGAGATTCAACGAGCAGTACTTC. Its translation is CASSLNIGRFNEQYF.

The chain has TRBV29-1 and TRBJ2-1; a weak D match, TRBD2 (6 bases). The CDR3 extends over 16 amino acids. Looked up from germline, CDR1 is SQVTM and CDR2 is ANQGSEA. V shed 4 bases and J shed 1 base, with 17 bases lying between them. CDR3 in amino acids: CSVGSGGGLSYNEQFF. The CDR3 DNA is TGCAGCGTTGGAAGTGGGGGAGGACTATCCTACAATGAGCAGTTCTTC.

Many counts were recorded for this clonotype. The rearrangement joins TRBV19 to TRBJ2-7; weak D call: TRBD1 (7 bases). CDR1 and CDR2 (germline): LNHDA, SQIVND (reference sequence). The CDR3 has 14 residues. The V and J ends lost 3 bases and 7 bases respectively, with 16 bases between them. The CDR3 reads CASSMEGALGEQYF. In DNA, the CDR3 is TGTGCCAGTAGTATGGAGGGGGCCTTGGGAGAGCAGTACTTC.

The CDR3 sequence is CAISTEQGNEKLFF. Here the CDR3 DNA reads TGTGCCATCAGCACAGAGCAGGGGAATGAAAAACTGTTTTTT. V gene TRBV10-3 combines with J gene TRBJ1-4, with D maybe TRBD1 (6 bases). V lost 6 bases and J lost 5, with 13 bases in between. Germline values: CDR1 ENHRY, CDR2 SYGVKD. The CDR3 has 14 amino acids.

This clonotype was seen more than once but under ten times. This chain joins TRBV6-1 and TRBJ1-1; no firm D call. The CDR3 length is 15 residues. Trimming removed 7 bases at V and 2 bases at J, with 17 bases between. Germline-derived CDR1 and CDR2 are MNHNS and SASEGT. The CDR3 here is CASTQRKGINTEAFF. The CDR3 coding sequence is TGTGCCAGCACCCAACGGAAAGGGATTAACACTGAAGCTTTCTTT.

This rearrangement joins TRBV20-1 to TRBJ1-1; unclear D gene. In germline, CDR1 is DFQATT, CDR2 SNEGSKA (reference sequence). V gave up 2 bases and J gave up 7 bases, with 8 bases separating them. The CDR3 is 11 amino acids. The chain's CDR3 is CSARQDGEAFF. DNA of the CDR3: TGCAGTGCTAGACAGGACGGTGAAGCTTTCTTT.

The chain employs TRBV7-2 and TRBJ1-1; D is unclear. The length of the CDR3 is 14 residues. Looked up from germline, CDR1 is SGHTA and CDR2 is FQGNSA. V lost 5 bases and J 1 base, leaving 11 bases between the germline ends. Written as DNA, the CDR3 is TGTGCCAGCAGCACAACAACCTGGAACACTGAAGCTTTCTTT. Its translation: CASSTTTWNTEAFF.

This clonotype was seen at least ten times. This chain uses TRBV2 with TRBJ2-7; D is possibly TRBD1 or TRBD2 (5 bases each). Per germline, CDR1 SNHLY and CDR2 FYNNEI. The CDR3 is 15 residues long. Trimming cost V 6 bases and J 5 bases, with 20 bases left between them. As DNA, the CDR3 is TGTGCCAGCAGCCCTCTGGGACCCATAAAAGACGAGCAGTACTTC. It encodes CASSPLGPIKDEQYF.

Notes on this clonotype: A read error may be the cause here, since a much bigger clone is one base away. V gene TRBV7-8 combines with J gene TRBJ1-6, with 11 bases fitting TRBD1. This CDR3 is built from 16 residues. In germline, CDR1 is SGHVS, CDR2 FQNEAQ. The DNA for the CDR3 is TGTGCCAGCAGCTTACGGACAGGGGGCGACAATTCACCCCGCCACTTT. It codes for CASSLRTGGDNSPRHF.

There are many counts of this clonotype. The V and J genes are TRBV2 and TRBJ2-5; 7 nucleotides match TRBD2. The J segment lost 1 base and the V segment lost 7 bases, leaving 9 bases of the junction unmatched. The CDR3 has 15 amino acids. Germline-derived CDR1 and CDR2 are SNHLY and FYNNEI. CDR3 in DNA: TGTGCCAGCAAGTGGAGCGGGGTAACCCAAGAGACCCAGTACTTC. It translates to CASKWSGVTQETQYF.

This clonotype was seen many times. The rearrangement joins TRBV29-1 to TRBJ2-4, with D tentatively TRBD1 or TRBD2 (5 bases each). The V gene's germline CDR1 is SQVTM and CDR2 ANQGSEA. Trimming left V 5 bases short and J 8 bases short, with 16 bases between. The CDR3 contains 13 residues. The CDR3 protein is CSVWDGASYIQYF. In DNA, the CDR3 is TGCAGCGTTTGGGACGGAGCCAGTTACATTCAGTACTTC. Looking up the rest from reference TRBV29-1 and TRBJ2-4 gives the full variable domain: SAVISQKPSRDICQRGTSLTIQCQVDSQVTMMFWYRQQPGQSLTLIATANQGSEATYESGFVIDKFPISRPNLTFSTLTVSNMSPEDSSIYLCSVWDGASYIQYFGAGTRLSVL.

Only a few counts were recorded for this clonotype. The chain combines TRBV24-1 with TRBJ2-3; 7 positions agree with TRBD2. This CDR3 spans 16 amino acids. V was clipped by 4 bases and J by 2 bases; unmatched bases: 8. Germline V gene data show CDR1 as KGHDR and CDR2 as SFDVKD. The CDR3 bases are TGTGCCACCAGTGACCCTAGCGGCCTCGTCACAGATACGCAGTATTTT. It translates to CATSDPSGLVTDTQYF.

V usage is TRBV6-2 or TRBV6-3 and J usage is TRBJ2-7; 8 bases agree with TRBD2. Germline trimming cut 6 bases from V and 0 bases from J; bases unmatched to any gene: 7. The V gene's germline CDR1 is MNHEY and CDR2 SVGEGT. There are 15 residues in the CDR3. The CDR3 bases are TGTGCCAGCAGAACAATAGCGGGGAGCTCCTACGAGCAGTACTTC. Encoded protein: CASRTIAGSSYEQYF.

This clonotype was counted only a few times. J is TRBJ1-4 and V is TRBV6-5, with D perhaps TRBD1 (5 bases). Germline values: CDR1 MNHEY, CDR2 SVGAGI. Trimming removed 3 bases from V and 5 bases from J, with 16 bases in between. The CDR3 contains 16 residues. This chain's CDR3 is CASSYRPTALNEKLFF. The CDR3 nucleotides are TGTGCCAGCAGTTATCGACCGACAGCGTTGAATGAAAAACTGTTTTTT.

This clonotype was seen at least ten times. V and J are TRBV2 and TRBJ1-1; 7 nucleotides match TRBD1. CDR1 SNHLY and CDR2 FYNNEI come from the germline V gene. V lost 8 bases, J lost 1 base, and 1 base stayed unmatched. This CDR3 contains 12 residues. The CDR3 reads CASGQANTEAFF. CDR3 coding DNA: TGTGCCAGCGGACAGGCGAACACTGAAGCTTTCTTT.

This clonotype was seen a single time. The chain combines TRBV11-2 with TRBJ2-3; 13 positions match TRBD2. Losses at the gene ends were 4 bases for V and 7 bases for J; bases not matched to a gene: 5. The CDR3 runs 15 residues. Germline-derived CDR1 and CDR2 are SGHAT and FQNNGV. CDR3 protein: CASSSTSGGAHTQYF. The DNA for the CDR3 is TGTGCCAGCAGCTCCACTAGCGGGGGGGCTCATACGCAGTATTTT.